This T cell receptor (beta chain) was documented in a study of blood T cell repertoires in COVID-19. This CDR3 region has 16 residues. Trimming left V 4 bases short and J 8 bases short, with 21 bases between. The germline CDR1 and CDR2 sequences are SGDLS and YYNGEE. Authors' processing steps: From reference gene primer amplification, estimates of nucleated cell counts were derived. TCRdb keeps only in-frame clones here, not all; method: immunoSEQ multiplex PCR. V and J calls and clone size are those listed in that table; D and trimming were worked out from the DNA. The sample holds over 250,000 clones, around 85% seen once.

The TCR was taken from a human donor with COVID-19, enrolled during active disease. The donor label of this sample is uncertain. Input material: peripheral blood. The chain has TRBV9 and TRBJ2-2; weak D call: TRBD1 (6 bases). The CDR3 coding sequence is TGTGCCAGCAGCATCTCGTCTTCCTCAGGGGCGGGGGAGCTGTTTTTT. This translates into CASSISSSSGAGELFF.